This paragraph covers one T cell receptor beta chain sequence. The data derive from a study of identical twins. The CDR3 sequence is 15 residues long. The germline V gene encodes CDR1 GTSNPN and CDR2 SVGIG (reference sequence). J gave up 1 base and V 2 bases, and 6 bases lay outside the gene matches. Everyone who donated was a healthy Caucasian. A universal primer site was incorporated via template switching, and the cDNA contained unique molecular identifiers. TCRdb ran MiXCR on the 5' RACE reads and lists one entry per CDR3 protein. The sample lists fewer than 500,000 distinct CDR3 sequences, roughly 13% occurring once. The data were also submitted as part of a second study, on yellow fever vaccine responses in identical twins.

The rearrangement uses TRBV30 and TRBJ2-7; 9 bases match TRBD2. The clonotype was recovered from a woman aged 18-29 years in good health. The sample comprised CD4+ T cells sorted from blood. In DNA form, the CDR3 reads TGTGCCTGGAGTCCTAGCGGGACAGCTTCCTACGAGCAGTACTTC. Translation: CAWSPSGTASYEQYF.